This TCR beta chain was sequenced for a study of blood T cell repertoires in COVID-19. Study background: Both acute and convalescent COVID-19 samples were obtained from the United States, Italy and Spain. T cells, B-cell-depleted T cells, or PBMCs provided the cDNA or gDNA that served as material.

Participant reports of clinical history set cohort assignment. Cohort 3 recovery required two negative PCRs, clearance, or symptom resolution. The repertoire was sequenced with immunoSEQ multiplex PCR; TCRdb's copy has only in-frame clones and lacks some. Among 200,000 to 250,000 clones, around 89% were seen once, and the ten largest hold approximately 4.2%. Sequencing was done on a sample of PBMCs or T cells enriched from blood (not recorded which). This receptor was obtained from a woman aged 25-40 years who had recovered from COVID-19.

This CDR3 reads CASSGPGTGVQAFF. The CDR3, as DNA: TGTGCCAGCAGCGGCCCCGGGACAGGGGTTCAAGCTTTCTTT. The chain links TRBV11-3 to TRBJ1-1; 10 bases are shared with TRBD1. The CDR3 has 14 amino acids. Germline V lookup: CDR1 SGHNT, CDR2 YENEEA. Unmatched junction bases numbered 9, after V lost 5 bases and J lost 9 bases.